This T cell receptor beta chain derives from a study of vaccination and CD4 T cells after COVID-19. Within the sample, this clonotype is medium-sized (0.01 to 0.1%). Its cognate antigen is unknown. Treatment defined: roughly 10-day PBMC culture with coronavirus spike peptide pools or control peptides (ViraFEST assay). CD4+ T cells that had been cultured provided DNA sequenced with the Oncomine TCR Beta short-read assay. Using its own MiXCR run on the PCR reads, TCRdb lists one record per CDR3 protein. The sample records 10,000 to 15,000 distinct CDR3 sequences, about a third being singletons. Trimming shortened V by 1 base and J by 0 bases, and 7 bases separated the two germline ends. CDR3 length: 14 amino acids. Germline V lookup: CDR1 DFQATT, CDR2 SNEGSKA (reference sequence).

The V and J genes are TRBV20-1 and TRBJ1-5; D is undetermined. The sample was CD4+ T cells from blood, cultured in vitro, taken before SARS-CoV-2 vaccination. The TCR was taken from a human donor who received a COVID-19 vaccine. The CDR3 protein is CSARVGNSNQPQHF. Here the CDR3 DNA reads TGCAGTGCTAGAGTCGGCAATAGCAATCAGCCCCAGCATTTT.